The following is a TCR beta chain sequence with its context. The repertoire was sequenced with immunoSEQ multiplex PCR; TCRdb's copy has only in-frame clones and lacks some. The table records approximately 1,500 clones, about three quarters of them present only once. This sample is drawn from a study of T cell repertoires in ileal Crohn's disease. The overall study: The M6 sample came from neoterminal ileum during colonoscopy after surgery.

The CDR3 is 14 residues long. Germline values: CDR1 MNHEY, CDR2 SVGAGI. Trimming pared 5 bases from V and 4 bases from J, leaving 15 bases between. Time point meaning: neoterminal ileum biopsy at postoperative endoscopy, about 6 months after surgery. The rearrangement uses TRBV6-5 and TRBJ2-7; D may be TRBD1 or TRBD2 (5 bases each). The sequenced sample was ileal tissue. The receptor was derived from an adult with Crohn's disease. The CDR3 nucleotides read TGTGCCAGCAGTGCCGAGGGGTACGGTTACGAGCAGTACTTC. It encodes CASSAEGYGYEQYF.